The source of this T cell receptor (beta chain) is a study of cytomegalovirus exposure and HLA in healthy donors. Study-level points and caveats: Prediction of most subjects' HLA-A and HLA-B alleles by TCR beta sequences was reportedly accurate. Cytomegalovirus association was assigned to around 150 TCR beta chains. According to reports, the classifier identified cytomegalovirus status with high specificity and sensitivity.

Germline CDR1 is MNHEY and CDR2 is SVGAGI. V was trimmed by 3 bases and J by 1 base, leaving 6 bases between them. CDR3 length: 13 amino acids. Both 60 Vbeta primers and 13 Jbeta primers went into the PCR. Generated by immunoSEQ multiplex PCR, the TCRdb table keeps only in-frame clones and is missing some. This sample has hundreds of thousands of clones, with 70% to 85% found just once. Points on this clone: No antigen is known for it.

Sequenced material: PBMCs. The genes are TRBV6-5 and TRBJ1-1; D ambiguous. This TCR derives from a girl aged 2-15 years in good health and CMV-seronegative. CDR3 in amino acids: CASSYTENTEAFF. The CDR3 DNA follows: TGTGCCAGCAGTTATACAGAGAACACTGAAGCTTTCTTT.